This T cell receptor beta chain was sequenced in a study of post-analysis software for immune sequencing data. Turning to the study itself: As for disease course, relapsing-remitting, secondary progressive and progressive-relapsing multiple sclerosis were all included. Study conclusions and caveats: Higher frequency in patients than in controls was seen for about five TRBV segments, with TRBV5-6, TRBV5-1 and TRBV20-1 among them. Compared with controls, patients showed significantly lower normalized Chao1 diversity. Under the F measure, samples that were prepared in one batch clustered strongly together.

With 2 bases clipped from V and 3 bases from J, the junction kept 4 bases outside the gene matches. The germline CDR1 and CDR2 sequences are MNHEY and SVGEGT. CDR3 length: 15 amino acids. Concerning this clonotype itself: The antigen is not known.

Unique molecular identifiers were built into the TCR beta cDNA libraries. When roughly 0.85 to 11 million T cells were used, they gave around 500,000 cDNA molecules. Via MiXCR, TCRdb re-called the PCR reads, giving one row per CDR3 protein. The sample has approximately 730,000 distinct CDR3 sequences, just over 45% seen once. The genes are TRBV6-2 or TRBV6-3 and TRBJ2-3; 8 bases align to TRBD2. Source material: blood. The source is a girl aged 5 to 17 with multiple sclerosis. The CDR3 reads CASSYQREFTDTQYF. In nucleotides, the CDR3 is TGTGCCAGCAGTTACCAGCGGGAGTTTACAGATACGCAGTATTTT.